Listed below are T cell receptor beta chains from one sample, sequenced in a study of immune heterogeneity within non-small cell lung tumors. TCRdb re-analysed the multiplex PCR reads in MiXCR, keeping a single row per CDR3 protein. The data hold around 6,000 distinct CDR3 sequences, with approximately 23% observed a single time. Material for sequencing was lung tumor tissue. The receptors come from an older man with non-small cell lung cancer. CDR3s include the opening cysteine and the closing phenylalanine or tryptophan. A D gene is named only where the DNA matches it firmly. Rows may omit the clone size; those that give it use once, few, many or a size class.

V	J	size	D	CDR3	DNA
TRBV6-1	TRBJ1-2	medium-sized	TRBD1	CASSGQNRDRGRGYTF	TGTGCCAGCAGTGGACAAAACCGGGACAGGGGACGAGGCTACACCTTC
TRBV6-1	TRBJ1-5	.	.	CASSPRATGQPQHF	TGTGCCAGCAGTCCCCGGGCCACAGGACAGCCCCAGCATTTT
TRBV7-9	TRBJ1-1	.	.	CASRPPGTSDTEAFF	TGTGCCAGCAGGCCACCCGGGACTTCTGACACTGAAGCTTTCTTT
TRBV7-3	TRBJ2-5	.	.	CASSQKETQYF	TGTGCCAGCAGCCAAAAAGAGACCCAGTACTTC
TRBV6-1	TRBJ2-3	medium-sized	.	CASSTDADTQYF	TGTGCCAGCAGTACGGATGCAGATACGCAGTATTTT
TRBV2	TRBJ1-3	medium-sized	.	CASRPRLLSSGNTIYF	TGTGCCAGCAGGCCTAGACTCCTAAGCTCTGGAAACACCATATATTTT
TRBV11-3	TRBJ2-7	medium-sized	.	CASSLDPRDEQYF	TGTGCCAGCAGCTTAGACCCCAGGGACGAGCAGTACTTC
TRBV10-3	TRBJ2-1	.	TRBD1	CAIRGQGTSEGQFF	TGTGCCATCAGAGGACAGGGAACCAGTGAGGGGCAGTTCTTC
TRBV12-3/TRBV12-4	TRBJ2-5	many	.	CASSLREETQYF	TGTGCCAGCAGTTTACGGGAAGAGACCCAGTACTTC
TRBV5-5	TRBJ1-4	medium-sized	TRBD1	CASSSGQSNEKLFF	TGTGCCAGCAGCTCGGGACAGTCGAATGAAAAACTGTTTTTT
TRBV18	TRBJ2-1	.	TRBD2	CARSPPAGIPLF	TGTGCCAGATCACCACCAGCGGGGATACCGCTCTTC
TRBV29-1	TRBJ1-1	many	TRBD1	CSVLGQGEAEAFF	TGCAGCGTACTCGGACAGGGTGAAGCTGAAGCTTTCTTT
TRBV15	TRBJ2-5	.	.	CATSRTSAAYQETQYF	TGTGCCACCAGCAGAACCTCAGCCGCGTACCAAGAGACCCAGTACTTC
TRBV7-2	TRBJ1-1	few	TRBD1	CASSSPRGVITEAFF	TGTGCCAGCAGCTCCCCCAGGGGGGTTATCACTGAAGCTTTCTTT
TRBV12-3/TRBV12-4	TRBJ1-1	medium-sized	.	CAISLGAKNTEAFF	TGTGCCATCTCTTTAGGGGCTAAGAACACTGAAGCTTTCTTT
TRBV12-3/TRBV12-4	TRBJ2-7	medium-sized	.	CASSSFYEQYF	TGTGCCAGCAGTTCATTTTACGAGCAGTACTTC
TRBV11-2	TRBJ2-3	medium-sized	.	CASSSPGGESTDTQYF	TGTGCCAGCAGTAGCCCCGGAGGGGAGAGCACAGATACGCAGTATTTT
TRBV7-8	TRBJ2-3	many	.	CASSSLRRLSTDTQYF	TGTGCCAGCAGCTCCCTCCGGCGGCTTAGCACAGATACGCAGTATTTT
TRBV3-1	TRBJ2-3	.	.	CASSTRAGFRTDTQYF	TGTGCCAGCAGCACCCGCGCCGGGTTCAGAACAGATACGCAGTATTTT
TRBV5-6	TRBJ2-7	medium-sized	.	CASSPDAGMTYEQYF	TGTGCCAGCAGCCCTGACGCCGGGATGACCTACGAGCAGTACTTC
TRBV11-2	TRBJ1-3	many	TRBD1	CASSPTGDTIYF	TGTGCCAGCAGTCCAACAGGGGACACCATATATTTT
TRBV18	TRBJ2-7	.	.	CASSPTSRGDEQYF	TGTGCCAGCTCACCTACTTCCAGGGGCGACGAGCAGTACTTC
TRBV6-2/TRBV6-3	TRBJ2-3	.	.	CTSRPFDPDTQYF	TGTACCAGCAGGCCATTCGACCCAGATACGCAGTATTTT
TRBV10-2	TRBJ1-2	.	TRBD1	CASSDRDRGGYTF	TGCGCCAGCAGCGACAGGGACCGTGGTGGCTACACCTTC
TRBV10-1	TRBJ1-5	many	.	CASRGSGQSGPQHF	TGCGCCAGCAGGGGGTCCGGACAATCAGGGCCCCAGCATTTT
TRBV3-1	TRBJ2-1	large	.	CASSHNLLHNEQFF	TGTGCCAGCAGCCATAACCTCCTCCACAATGAGCAGTTCTTC
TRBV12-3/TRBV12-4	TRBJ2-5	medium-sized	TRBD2	CASSPTSGGRETQYF	TGTGCCAGCAGTCCGACTAGCGGGGGGAGGGAGACCCAGTACTTC
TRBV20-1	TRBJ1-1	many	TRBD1	CSADPGQLGTEAFF	TGCAGTGCCGATCCGGGACAGCTGGGAACTGAAGCTTTCTTT
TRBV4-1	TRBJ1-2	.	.	CASSQVGWAVHTF	TGCGCCAGCAGCCAAGTAGGGTGGGCGGTCCACACCTTC
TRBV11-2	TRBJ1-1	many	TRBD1	CASSLDGGQGAFSAFF	TGTGCCAGCAGCTTAGATGGGGGACAGGGGGCATTCTCAGCTTTCTTT
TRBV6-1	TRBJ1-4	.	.	CASSNRDQLFF	TGTGCCAGCAGCAACCGGGACCAACTGTTTTTT
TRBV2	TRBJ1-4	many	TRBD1	CASRTGTGGEKLFF	TGTGCCAGCAGGACCGGGACAGGGGGTGAAAAACTGTTTTTT
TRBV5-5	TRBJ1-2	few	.	CASSLEVQDAYGYTF	TGTGCCAGCAGCTTGGAGGTTCAGGATGCCTATGGCTACACCTTC
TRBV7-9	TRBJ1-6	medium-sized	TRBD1	CASSQMTGLSPLHF	TGTGCCAGCAGCCAAATGACAGGGCTTTCACCCCTCCACTTT
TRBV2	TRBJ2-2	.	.	CASSGPGQKVTGELFF	TGTGCCAGCAGTGGCCCCGGGCAAAAGGTCACCGGGGAGCTGTTTTTT
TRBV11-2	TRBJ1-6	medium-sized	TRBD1	CASRKGGQLFNSPLHF	TGTGCCAGCAGAAAGGGGGGACAGCTCTTTAATTCACCCCTCCACTTT
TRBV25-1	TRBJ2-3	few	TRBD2	CASSGTSGGADTQYF	TGTGCCAGCAGTGGGACTAGCGGGGGGGCAGATACGCAGTATTTT
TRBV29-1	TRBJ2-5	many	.	CSVDVGLETQYF	TGCAGCGTTGATGTTGGATTAGAGACCCAGTACTTC
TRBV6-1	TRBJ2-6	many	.	CASSVRGQGLGGANVLTF	TGTGCCAGCAGCGTACGAGGCCAGGGATTGGGAGGGGCCAACGTCCTGACTTTC
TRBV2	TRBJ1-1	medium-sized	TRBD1	CASMTDRHRGGNTEAFF	TGTGCCAGCATGACCGATCGCCACAGGGGGGGGAACACTGAAGCTTTCTTT
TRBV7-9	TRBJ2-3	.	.	CASSLDLDTQYF	TGTGCCAGCAGCTTAGATCTAGATACGCAGTATTTT
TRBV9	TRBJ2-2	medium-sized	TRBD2	CASSFRLAEAGHTGELFF	TGTGCCAGCAGCTTCCGACTAGCGGAGGCCGGGCACACCGGGGAGCTGTTTTTT
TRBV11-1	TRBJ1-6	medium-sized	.	CASSPGPMGNSPLHF	TGTGCCAGCAGCCCCGGCCCGATGGGGAATTCACCCCTCCACTTT
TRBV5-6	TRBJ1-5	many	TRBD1	CASSLSGGFQPQHF	TGTGCCAGCAGCTTGTCAGGGGGCTTTCAGCCCCAGCATTTT
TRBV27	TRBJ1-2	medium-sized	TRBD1	CASSSGQGVDNYGYTF	TGTGCCAGCAGTTCCGGACAGGGGGTGGACAACTATGGCTACACCTTC
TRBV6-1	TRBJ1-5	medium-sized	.	CASSTNRGSQPQHF	TGTGCCAGCAGTACAAATCGGGGGAGTCAGCCCCAGCATTTT
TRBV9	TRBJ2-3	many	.	CASSAGSAADTQYF	TGTGCCAGCAGCGCCGGGTCCGCGGCAGATACGCAGTATTTT
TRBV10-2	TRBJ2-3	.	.	CASSEPSAPTDTQYF	TGCGCCAGCAGTGAACCTAGCGCCCCCACAGATACGCAGTATTTT
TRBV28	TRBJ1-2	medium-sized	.	CASSFSSESNYGYTF	TGTGCCAGCAGTTTTTCTTCGGAGTCTAACTATGGCTACACCTTC
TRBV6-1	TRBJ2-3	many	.	CASSPPSGTDTQYF	TGTGCCAGCAGTCCACCTAGCGGCACAGATACGCAGTATTTT
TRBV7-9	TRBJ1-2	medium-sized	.	CASSSGAGQKANYGYTF	TGTGCCAGCAGCTCGGGGGCCGGACAGAAAGCTAACTATGGCTACACCTTC